The 30 T cell receptor beta chains listed next were all sequenced from one sample in a study of shared T cell receptors in the human thymus. Produced via immunoSEQ multiplex PCR; TCRdb's table is partial and in-frame only. The sample contains hundreds of thousands of clones, 80% to 90% of which appear only once. These data also featured in a second study, about human thymus T cells.

Sequences were obtained from thymocytes. The receptor set was obtained from a boy in the first two years of life with a congenital heart defect.

The chain uses TRBV15 and TRBJ2-7; TRBD2 matches 10 bases. The junction had 12 bases not matched to a gene; V was cut back by 1 base and J by 9 bases. The CDR3 consists of 16 residues. The germline V gene has CDR1 LNHNV and CDR2 YYDKDF (reference sequence). The CDR3, as DNA: TGTGCCACCAGCAGAGGGTATAGCGGGAGGCCAGGGTGGCAGTACTTC. This gives the protein CATSRGYSGRPGWQYF. Looking up the rest from reference TRBV15 and TRBJ2-7 gives the full variable domain: DAMVIQNPRYQVTQFGKPVTLSCSQTLNHNVMYWYQQKSSQAPKLLFHYYDKDFNNEADTPDNFQSRRPNTSFCFLDIRSPGLGDTAMYLCATSRGYSGRPGWQYFGPGTRLTVT.

V usage is TRBV4-3 and J usage is TRBJ1-4; TRBD1 agrees at 12 bases. Germline CDR1 LGHNA, CDR2 YSLEER. V was clipped by 3 bases and J by 3 bases; unmatched bases: 5. CDR3 length: 17 amino acids. CDR3 nucleotides: TGCGCCAGCAGCCATGGGACAGGGGGCAAGGCTAATGAAAAACTGTTTTTT. Its protein is CASSHGTGGKANEKLFF.

This chain uses TRBV6-4 with TRBJ2-1; perhaps TRBD1 as D (6 bases). The CDR3 consists of 14 residues. Trimming pared 0 bases from V and 5 bases from J, leaving 8 bases between. The germline V gene has CDR1 MRHNA and CDR2 SNTAGT. The CDR3 loop reads CASSDSTGHNEQFF. CDR3 nucleotides: TGTGCCAGCAGTGACTCGACAGGCCACAATGAGCAGTTCTTC.

The count of this clone is one. The chain uses TRBV19 and TRBJ2-7, with TRBD2 as a possible D gene (5 bases). The germline CDR1 and CDR2 sequences are LNHDA and SQIVND (reference sequence). V was pared by 4 bases and J by 6 bases, with 7 bases between. The CDR3 runs to 11 residues. The CDR3 coding sequence is TGTGCCAGTAGTACGGGGTTCGAGCAGTACTTC. Translated: CASSTGFEQYF.

Turning to this clone: The junction and the germline gene differ at one end; a read error may be behind it. The chain recombines TRBV7-7 with TRBJ2-1, with D possibly matching TRBD2 (6 bases). This CDR3 spans 13 amino acids. Germline assignment: CDR1 SSHAT and CDR2 FNYEAQ (reference sequence). The CDR3 is CASSLGGSNEQFF. CDR3 bases: TGTGCTAGCAGCTTAGGAGGGAGTAATGAGCAGTTCTTC.

The V and J genes are TRBV5-1 and TRBJ1-1, with D unresolved. Trimming shortened V by 0 bases and J by 5 bases, and 11 bases separated the two germline ends. This CDR3 contains 14 residues. Per germline, CDR1 SGHRS and CDR2 YFSETQ. Here the CDR3 reads CASSLALGGTEAFF. The CDR3 region has the DNA TGCGCCAGCAGCTTGGCCCTCGGAGGGACTGAAGCTTTCTTT.

This clone was counted a single time. This CDR3 is also generated by other DNA sequences in the sample. This chain joins TRBV4-1 and TRBJ2-7; D gene uncertain. The CDR3 contains 14 residues. Germline CDR1 is MGHRA and CDR2 is YSYEKL. Trimming removed 3 bases from V and 2 bases from J, with 11 bases in between. CDR3 loop: CASSQVPGTYEQYF. In DNA, the CDR3 is TGCGCCAGCAGCCAGGTCCCAGGAACCTACGAGCAGTACTTC.

This chain links TRBV15 with TRBJ2-2, with a possible D match to TRBD1 (6 bases). V was cut by 0 bases and J by 6 bases, with 11 bases left in between. CDR1 and CDR2 (germline): LNHNV, YYDKDF (reference sequence). This CDR3 region has 15 residues. The CDR3 DNA sequence: TGTGCCACCAGCAGAGATCCAGGGGATGCCGGGGAGCTGTTTTTT. This encodes CATSRDPGDAGELFF.

The CDR3 sequence is CASRDSMNNSPLHF. DNA of the CDR3: TGTGCCAGCCGGGACAGCATGAATAATTCACCCCTCCACTTT. The V gene is TRBV25-1, the J gene TRBJ1-6; 7 bases line up with TRBD1. The ends lost 8 bases at V and 5 bases at J; junction bases unmatched: 6. Germline assignment: CDR1 MGHDK and CDR2 SYGVNS. This CDR3 is built from 14 residues. The entire variable domain, with the rest obtained from reference TRBV25-1 and TRBJ1-6, is as follows: EADIYQTPRYLVIGTGKKITLECSQTMGHDKMYWYQQDPGMELHLIHYSYGVNSTEKGDLSSESTVSRIRTEHFPLTLESARPSHTSQYLCASRDSMNNSPLHFGNGTRLTVT.

The rearrangement joins TRBV7-9 to TRBJ1-5; D is uncertain. V was trimmed by 5 bases and J by 7 bases, leaving 12 bases between them. Looked up from germline, CDR1 is SEHNR and CDR2 is FQNEAQ (reference sequence). This CDR3 has 13 amino acids. CDR3 nucleotide sequence: TGTGCCAGCAGCGGAGAGGCAGACCAGCCCCAGCATTTT. Amino acids: CASSGEADQPQHF.

The chain has TRBV7-6 and TRBJ2-1, with TRBD2 identical over 10 bases. CDR1 SGHVS and CDR2 FNYEAQ come from the germline V gene. The CDR3 length is 15 residues. Trimming took 5 bases from V and 5 from J; bases not matched to a gene: 6. This CDR3 is CASSLSGRRNNEQFF. The CDR3 DNA reads as TGTGCCAGCAGCCTTAGCGGGAGGAGGAACAATGAGCAGTTCTTC.

The rearrangement links TRBV11-2 to TRBJ2-7; a weak D match, TRBD2 (5 bases). The CDR3 runs to 15 residues. Germline lookup yields CDR1 SGHAT and CDR2 FQNNGV. The ends were cut back, 4 bases at V and 2 bases at J, with 15 bases in the middle. DNA of the CDR3: TGTGCCAGCAGCTACGCATTAGCGTGGACCTACGAGCAGTACTTC. This sequence encodes CASSYALAWTYEQYF.

V is TRBV27 and J is TRBJ2-7, with D possibly being TRBD2 (6 bases). Between the trimmed V and J ends, which lost 8 bases and 2 bases, there was a span of 22 bases. This CDR3 comprises 16 residues. Germline V gene data show CDR1 as MNHEY and CDR2 as SMNVEV (reference sequence). CDR3 sequence: CASRPLGGRPTYEQYF. The CDR3 DNA is TGTGCCAGCCGTCCATTGGGGGGTAGGCCAACCTACGAGCAGTACTTC.

This clone was found a few times. The chain joins TRBV5-4 to TRBJ2-7; the D gene is possibly TRBD1 (6 bases). Trimming pared 5 bases from V and 2 bases from J, leaving 11 bases between. This CDR3 spans 13 amino acids. Germline-derived CDR1 and CDR2 are SGHNT and YYREEE (reference sequence). In DNA form, the CDR3 reads TGTGCCAGCAGAAAACAGGGAACCTACGAGCAGTACTTC. Translating gives CASRKQGTYEQYF.

As to this clone: The sample holds other DNA sequences that translate to the same CDR3. The chain combines TRBV28 with TRBJ1-1; D is undetermined. Germline CDR1 MDHEN, CDR2 SYDVKM. This CDR3 is built from 12 residues. Trimming left V 2 bases short and J 5 bases short, with 6 bases between. CDR3: CASSLRGTEAFF. The CDR3 DNA follows: TGTGCCAGCAGTTTACGGGGTACTGAAGCTTTCTTT.

The chain couples TRBV4-2 to TRBJ1-2; unclear D gene. This CDR3 is 16 amino acids long. With 0 bases removed from V and 0 bases from J, the gap between germline ends came to 11 bases. Germline V gene lookup returns CDR1 LGHNA and CDR2 YNFKEQ. The CDR3 DNA reads TGTGCCAGCAGCCAAGATAGCAGATTAGCTAACTATGGCTACACCTTC. As protein: CASSQDSRLANYGYTF.

This chain links TRBV9 with TRBJ2-7; D possibly corresponds to TRBD1 (8 bases). The V gene's germline CDR1 is SGDLS and CDR2 YYNGEE. The germline V and J ends were trimmed by 4 bases and 2 bases, with 19 bases remaining between them. The CDR3 spans 16 residues. The CDR3 DNA follows: TGTGCCAGCAGCTTAAAGACAGGGGAGGGGCCCTACGAGCAGTACTTC. Translation gives CASSLKTGEGPYEQYF.

The chain recombines TRBV5-6 with TRBJ1-1; D unresolved. Germline V lookup: CDR1 SGHDT, CDR2 YYEEEE. V dropped 6 bases and J dropped 2 bases, with 23 bases sitting between them. The CDR3 has 17 residues. CDR3: CASTVGSGEITNTEAFF. DNA of the CDR3: TGTGCCAGCACCGTCGGGTCCGGGGAAATCACCAACACTGAAGCTTTCTTT.

The chain joins TRBV6-5 to TRBJ1-1, with 8 bases identical to TRBD1. There are 16 residues in the CDR3. The V gene end was trimmed by 2 bases and the J gene end by 4 bases; junction bases not matched to a gene: 9. Germline V lookup: CDR1 MNHEY, CDR2 SVGAGI. CDR3 nucleotide sequence: TGTGCCAGCAGTTACCTCCCGGGACAGGTGATCACTGAAGCTTTCTTT. As protein: CASSYLPGQVITEAFF.

The count of this clone is one. The gene calls are TRBV4-2 and TRBJ1-6, with 9 nucleotides matching TRBD1. The length of the CDR3 is 16 residues. The V gene end was trimmed by 2 bases and the J gene end by 6 bases; junction bases not matched to a gene: 5. CDR1 and CDR2 (germline): LGHNA, YNFKEQ. CDR3 loop: CASSQILDRGNSPLHF. CDR3 DNA sequence: TGTGCCAGCAGCCAAATATTGGACAGGGGTAATTCACCCCTCCACTTT.

CDR3 sequence reads: CSVVGGRGQFF. CDR3 bases: TGCAGCGTTGTGGGGGGGCGCGGACAGTTCTTC. J is TRBJ2-1 and V is TRBV29-1, with D possibly matching TRBD2 (7 bases). This CDR3 spans 11 amino acids. The germline V and J ends were trimmed by 4 bases and 13 bases, with 14 bases remaining between them. CDR1 and CDR2 from the germline V gene are SQVTM and ANQGSEA.

The chain is built from TRBV27 and TRBJ1-5; 7 bases agree with TRBD1. The CDR3 sequence is 14 residues long. Germline loops: CDR1 MNHEY, CDR2 SMNVEV (reference sequence). The V and J ends lost 4 bases and 6 bases, in that order; junction bases with no gene match: 6. CDR3 sequence (DNA): TGTGCCAGCAGTTCAACGGACAGGTTTCAGCCCCAGCATTTT. Amino acid sequence: CASSSTDRFQPQHF.

The chain uses TRBV6-1 and TRBJ1-5, with D hard to call. The CDR3 runs 14 residues. From germline, CDR1 is MNHNS and CDR2 SASEGT. The V gene lost 6 bases and the J gene lost 6 bases, with 15 bases spanning the gap. CDR3 sequence: CASRGRLTLQPQHF. Here the CDR3 DNA reads TGTGCCAGCAGGGGTCGACTTACACTTCAGCCCCAGCATTTT.

The J gene is TRBJ2-7, the V gene TRBV28, with 8 bases that match TRBD1. V dropped 5 bases and J dropped 5; count of bases not matched to a gene: 5. Germline V gene lookup returns CDR1 MDHEN and CDR2 SYDVKM. CDR3 length equals 13 residues. The CDR3 region has the DNA TGTGCCAGCAGTAGGACAGGGAGGAACGAGCAGTACTTC. Its protein product is CASSRTGRNEQYF.

This clone was counted a few times. This sequence joins TRBV5-6 and TRBJ2-1; 7 nucleotides line up with TRBD2. V shed 9 bases, J shed 6 bases, and the junction held 18 bases outside the gene matches. This CDR3 spans 16 amino acids. Germline CDR1 and CDR2: SGHDT and YYEEEE. The CDR3 loop reads CATTAYLLAEINEQFF. The CDR3, as DNA: TGTGCCACCACAGCTTACCTCCTAGCGGAGATCAATGAGCAGTTCTTC.

The chain combines TRBV5-6 with TRBJ2-1; tentatively, D is TRBD1 (5 bases). Germline lookup yields CDR1 SGHDT and CDR2 YYEEEE. Deletions cut 0 bases from V and 5 bases from J, with 12 bases between. CDR3 length: 15 residues. CDR3 sequence reads: CASSLGTGSNNEQFF. CDR3 DNA: TGTGCCAGCAGCTTGGGTACAGGTTCAAACAATGAGCAGTTCTTC.

A single count supports this clone. J is TRBJ2-1 and V is TRBV19, with 10 bases matching TRBD2. The CDR3 has 17 residues. CDR1 and CDR2 (germline): LNHDA, SQIVND (reference sequence). With V trimmed by 0 bases and J by 5 bases, 7 bases remained unmatched. The chain's CDR3 is CASSIDSASGSHNEQFF. The CDR3 nucleotides are TGTGCCAGTAGTATAGATTCGGCTAGCGGGAGCCACAATGAGCAGTTCTTC.

This chain connects TRBV7-6 to TRBJ2-7; D is possibly TRBD1 (6 bases). The CDR3 sequence is 15 residues long. With 5 bases removed from V and 7 bases from J, the gap between germline ends came to 21 bases. Germline V gene data show CDR1 as SGHVS and CDR2 as FNYEAQ. CDR3 sequence (DNA): TGTGCCAGCAGCCCCGGCTCGCCTCCAACAGGGGAGCAGTACTTC. Its translation: CASSPGSPPTGEQYF.

The chain uses TRBV5-6 and TRBJ2-5; possibly TRBD2 for D (5 bases). Trimming removed 1 base from V and 4 bases from J, with 11 bases in between. The CDR3 consists of 14 residues. From germline, CDR1 is SGHDT and CDR2 YYEEEE. CDR3 region: CASSLRGFVETQYF. CDR3 bases: TGTGCCAGCAGCTTGCGGGGATTTGTAGAGACCCAGTACTTC.

The gene calls are TRBV5-4 and TRBJ2-1, with D maybe TRBD2 (5 bases). From germline, CDR1 is SGHNT and CDR2 YYREEE (reference sequence). This CDR3 comprises 17 residues. V was pared by 0 bases and J by 4 bases, with 17 bases between. This CDR3 is CASSLASTRYRYNEQFF. Written as DNA, the CDR3 is TGTGCCAGCAGCTTGGCCTCAACTAGGTACCGATACAATGAGCAGTTCTTC.